This TCR beta chain is drawn from a study of T-cell reconstitution after alpha-beta-depleted transplantation in children. Regarding this clonotype: Its antigen is not identified.

Preparation of the TCRbeta library involved a method that used unique molecular identifiers. Each CDR3 protein is one row after TCRdb ran MiXCR on the PCR reads. There are about 980,000 distinct CDR3 sequences in the sample; about 29% occur only once, and around 30% lies in the top ten. Study-level points and caveats: At day 60, the high TCRbeta diversity found in some patients originated from recipient T cells and thymic progenitors that had survived. Where alpha-beta T cells came from about two months after transplant was reportedly several hundred expanded graft clones. At one year after transplant, newly produced T cells mostly accounted for T-cell counts and diversity.

Germline CDR1 reads MNHNS; CDR2 reads SASEGT. The CDR3 is 13 amino acids. The ends lost 8 bases at V and 7 bases at J; junction bases unmatched: 9. The clonotype originates from a boy younger than two who had a stem cell transplant for SCID, so the T cells may come from the graft donor. The chain combines TRBV6-1 with TRBJ1-1; 8 bases fit TRBD1. Sequenced here: PBMCs, mostly from graft donor cells, sampled 360 days after TCRalphabeta/CD19-depleted stem cell transplant. The CDR3 here is CASSDRVKGEAFF. The CDR3 coding sequence is TGTGCCAGCTCGGACAGGGTAAAGGGTGAAGCTTTCTTT.